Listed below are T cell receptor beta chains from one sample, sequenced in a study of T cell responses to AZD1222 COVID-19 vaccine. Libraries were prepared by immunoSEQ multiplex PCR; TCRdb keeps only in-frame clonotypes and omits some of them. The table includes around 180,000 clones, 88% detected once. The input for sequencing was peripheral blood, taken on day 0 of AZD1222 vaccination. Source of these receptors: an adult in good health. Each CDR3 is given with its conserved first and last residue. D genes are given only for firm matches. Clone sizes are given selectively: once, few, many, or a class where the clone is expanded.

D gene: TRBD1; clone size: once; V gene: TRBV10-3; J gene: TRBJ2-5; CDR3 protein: CAIKGQGEGQETQYF; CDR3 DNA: TGTGCCATCAAGGGACAGGGAGAGGGGCAAGAGACCCAGTACTTC
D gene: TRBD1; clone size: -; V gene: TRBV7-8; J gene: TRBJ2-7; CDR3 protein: CASSSDRGGEQYF; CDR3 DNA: TGTGCCAGCAGCTCAGACAGGGGTGGCGAGCAGTACTTC
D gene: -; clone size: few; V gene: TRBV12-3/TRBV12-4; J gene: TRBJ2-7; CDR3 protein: CASSLGERYEQYF; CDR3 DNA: TGTGCCAGCAGTTTAGGAGAGCGGTACGAGCAGTACTTC
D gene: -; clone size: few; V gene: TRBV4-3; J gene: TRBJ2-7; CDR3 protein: CASSQGASYNYEQYF; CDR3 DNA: TGCGCCAGCAGCCAAGGTGCCAGCTATAACTACGAGCAGTACTTC
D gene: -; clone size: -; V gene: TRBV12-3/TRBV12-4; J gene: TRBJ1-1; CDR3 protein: CASSLNEKARAFF; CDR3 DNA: TGTGCCAGCAGTCTGAACGAGAAAGCCAGGGCTTTCTTT
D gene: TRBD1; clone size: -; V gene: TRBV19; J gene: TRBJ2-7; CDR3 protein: CASSIASGTALSYEQYF; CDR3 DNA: TGTGCCAGTAGTATAGCCTCCGGGACAGCCCTCTCCTACGAGCAGTACTTC
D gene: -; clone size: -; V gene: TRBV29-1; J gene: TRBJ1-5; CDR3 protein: CSAGTDNQPQHF; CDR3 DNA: TGCAGCGCCGGGACGGATAATCAGCCCCAGCATTTT
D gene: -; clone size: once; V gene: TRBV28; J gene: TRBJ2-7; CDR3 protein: CASSFGNFYEQYF; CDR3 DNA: TGTGCCAGCAGTTTTGGCAACTTCTACGAGCAGTACTTC
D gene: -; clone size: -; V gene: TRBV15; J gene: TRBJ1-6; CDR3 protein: CATSRAQGTSPLHF; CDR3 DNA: TGTGCCACCAGCAGAGCGCAGGGGACTTCACCCCTCCACTTT
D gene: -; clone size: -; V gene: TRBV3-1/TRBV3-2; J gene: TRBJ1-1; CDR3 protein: CASSGRGGGGTEAFF; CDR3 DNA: TGTGCCAGCAGCGGGCGCGGGGGGGGTGGCACTGAAGCTTTCTTT
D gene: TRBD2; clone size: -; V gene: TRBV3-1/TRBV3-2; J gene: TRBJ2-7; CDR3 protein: CASSQASGTYEQYF; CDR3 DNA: TGTGCCAGCAGCCAAGCTAGCGGAACCTACGAGCAGTACTTC
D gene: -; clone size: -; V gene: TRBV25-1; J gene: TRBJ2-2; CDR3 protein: CASSVSSQSTGELFF; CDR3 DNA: TGTGCCAGCAGTGTATCTAGCCAGAGCACCGGGGAGCTGTTTTTT
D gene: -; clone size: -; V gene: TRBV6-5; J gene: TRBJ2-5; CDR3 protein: CASSYSVGQETQYF; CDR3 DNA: TGTGCCAGCAGTTATAGCGTAGGACAAGAGACCCAGTACTTC
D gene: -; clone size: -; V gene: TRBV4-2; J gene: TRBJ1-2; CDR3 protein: CASSQDKGGSNYGYTF; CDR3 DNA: TGTGCCAGCAGCCAAGATAAGGGGGGCTCTAACTATGGCTACACCTTC
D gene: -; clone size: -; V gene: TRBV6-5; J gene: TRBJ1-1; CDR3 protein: CASVGVNTEAFF; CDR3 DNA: TGTGCCAGCGTAGGGGTGAACACTGAAGCTTTCTTT
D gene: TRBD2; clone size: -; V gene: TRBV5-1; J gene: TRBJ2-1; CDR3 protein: CASSLAASGGPYNEQFF; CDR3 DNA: TGCGCCAGCAGCTTGGCGGCTAGCGGGGGACCCTACAATGAGCAGTTCTTC
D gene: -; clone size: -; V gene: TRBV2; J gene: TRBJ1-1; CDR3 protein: CASGAGRSTEAFF; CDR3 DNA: TGTGCCAGCGGGGCAGGGAGGTCCACTGAAGCTTTCTTT
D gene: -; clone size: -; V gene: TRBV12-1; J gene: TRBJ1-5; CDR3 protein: CASSFGQKYSNQPQHF; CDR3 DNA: TGTGCCAGCAGCTTTGGGCAGAAGTATAGCAATCAGCCCCAGCATTTT
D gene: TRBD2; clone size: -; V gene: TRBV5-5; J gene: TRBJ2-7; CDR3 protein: CASSFASGSNEQYF; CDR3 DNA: TGTGCCAGCAGCTTCGCTAGCGGGAGTAACGAGCAGTACTTC
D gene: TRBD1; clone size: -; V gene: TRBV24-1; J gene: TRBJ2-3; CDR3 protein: CATTGQAEYTQYF; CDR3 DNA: TGTGCCACCACGGGACAGGCAGAATATACGCAGTATTTT
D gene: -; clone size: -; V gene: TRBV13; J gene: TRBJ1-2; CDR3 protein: CASSLGQGTNYGYTF; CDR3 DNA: TGTGCCAGCAGCTTAGGTCAGGGGACTAACTATGGCTACACCTTC
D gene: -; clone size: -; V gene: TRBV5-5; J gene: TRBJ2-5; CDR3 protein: CASRPKLGRAHQETQYF; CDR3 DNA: TGTGCCAGCAGGCCCAAGTTGGGCAGGGCCCATCAAGAGACCCAGTACTTC
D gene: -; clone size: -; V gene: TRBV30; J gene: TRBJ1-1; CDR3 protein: CAWSGPTEAFF; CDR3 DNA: TGTGCCTGGAGTGGTCCCACTGAAGCTTTCTTT
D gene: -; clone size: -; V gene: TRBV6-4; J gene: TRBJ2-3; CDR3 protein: CASRETGKSTDTQYF; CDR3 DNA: TGTGCCAGCAGGGAAACAGGTAAAAGCACAGATACGCAGTATTTT
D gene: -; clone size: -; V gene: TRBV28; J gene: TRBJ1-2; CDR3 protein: CASRRDGTNYGYTF; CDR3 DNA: TGTGCCAGCAGGAGAGACGGAACTAACTATGGCTACACCTTC
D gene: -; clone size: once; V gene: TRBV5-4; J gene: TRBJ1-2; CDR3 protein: CASSLGATTYGYTF; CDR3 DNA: TGTGCCAGCAGCTTAGGGGCAACCACCTATGGCTACACCTTC
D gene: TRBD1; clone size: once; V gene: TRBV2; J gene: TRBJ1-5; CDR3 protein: CASSVGQGLNQPQHF; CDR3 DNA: TGTGCCAGCAGTGTAGGACAGGGCCTCAATCAGCCCCAGCATTTT
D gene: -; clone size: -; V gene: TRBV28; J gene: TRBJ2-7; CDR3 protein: CASSRTQVTYEQYF; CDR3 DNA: TGTGCCAGCAGTCGTACACAGGTTACCTACGAGCAGTACTTC
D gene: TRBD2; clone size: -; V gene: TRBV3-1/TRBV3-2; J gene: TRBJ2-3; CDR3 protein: CASRSGGAPSDTQYF; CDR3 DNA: TGTGCCAGCAGGAGCGGGGGGGCCCCGTCAGATACGCAGTATTTT
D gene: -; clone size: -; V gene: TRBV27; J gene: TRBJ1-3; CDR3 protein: CASSRGGTSSGNTIYF; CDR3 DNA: TGTGCCAGCAGTCGCGGAGGGACGAGCTCTGGAAACACCATATATTTT
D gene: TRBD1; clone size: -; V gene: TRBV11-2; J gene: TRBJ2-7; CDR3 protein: CASSLERQGAQYF; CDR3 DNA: TGTGCCAGCAGCTTAGAGCGACAGGGTGCGCAGTACTTC
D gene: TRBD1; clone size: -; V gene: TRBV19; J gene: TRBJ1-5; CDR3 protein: CASRPGTGAYSNQPQHF; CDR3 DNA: TGTGCCAGTAGACCCGGGACAGGGGCATATAGCAATCAGCCCCAGCATTTT
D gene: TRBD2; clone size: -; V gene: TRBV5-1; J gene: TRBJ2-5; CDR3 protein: CASMRGARETQYF; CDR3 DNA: TGCGCCAGCATGCGGGGGGCCCGGGAGACCCAGTACTTC
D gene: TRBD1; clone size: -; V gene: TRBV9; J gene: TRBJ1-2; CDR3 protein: CASSVAGTGGINGYTF; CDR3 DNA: TGTGCCAGCAGCGTCGCCGGGACAGGGGGAATTAATGGCTACACCTTC
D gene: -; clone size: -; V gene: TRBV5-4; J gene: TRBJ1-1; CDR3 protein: CASSFRDGNTEAFF; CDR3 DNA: TGTGCCAGCAGCTTCCGGGACGGGAACACTGAAGCTTTCTTT
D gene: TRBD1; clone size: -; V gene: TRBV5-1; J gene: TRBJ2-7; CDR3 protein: CASSLGPTGGPYEQYF; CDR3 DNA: TGCGCCAGCAGCTTGGGCCCGACAGGGGGCCCGTACGAGCAGTACTTC
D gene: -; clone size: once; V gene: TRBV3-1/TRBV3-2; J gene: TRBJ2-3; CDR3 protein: CASRRPGTDTQYF; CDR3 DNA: TGTGCCAGCAGGCGGCCGGGCACAGATACGCAGTATTTT
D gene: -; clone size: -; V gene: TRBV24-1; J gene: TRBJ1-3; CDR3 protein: CAAKPRQAAGNTIYF; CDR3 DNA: TGTGCCGCCAAACCTCGACAGGCGGCAGGAAACACCATATATTTT
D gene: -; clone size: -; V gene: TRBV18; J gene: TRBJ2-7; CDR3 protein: CASSPSRGNEQYF; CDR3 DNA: TGTGCCAGCTCACCGAGTCGGGGGAACGAGCAGTACTTC
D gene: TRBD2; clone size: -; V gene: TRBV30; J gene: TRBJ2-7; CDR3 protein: CASETSGGFYEQYF; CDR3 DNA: TGTGCCTCGGAGACTAGCGGAGGATTCTACGAGCAGTACTTC
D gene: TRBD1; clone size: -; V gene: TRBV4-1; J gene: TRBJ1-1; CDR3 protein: CASSQGIVERGQNYEAFF; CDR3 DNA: TGCGCCAGCAGCCAAGGCATAGTGGAAAGGGGACAGAATTATGAAGCTTTCTTT
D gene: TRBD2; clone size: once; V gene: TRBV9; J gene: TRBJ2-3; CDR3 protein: CASSPTSGRAWVPDTQYF; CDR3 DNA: TGTGCCAGCAGCCCAACTAGCGGGAGGGCCTGGGTTCCAGATACGCAGTATTTT
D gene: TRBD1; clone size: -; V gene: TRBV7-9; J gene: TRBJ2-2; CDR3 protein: CASEFRTGGTGELFF; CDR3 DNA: TGTGCCAGCGAGTTCAGGACAGGGGGCACCGGGGAGCTGTTTTTT
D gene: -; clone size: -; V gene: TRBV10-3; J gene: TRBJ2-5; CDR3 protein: CAIRRGIQETQYF; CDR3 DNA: TGTGCCATCCGCCGGGGGATTCAAGAGACCCAGTACTTC
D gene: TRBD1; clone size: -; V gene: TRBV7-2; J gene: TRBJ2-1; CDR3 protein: CASSLDRGSYNEQFF; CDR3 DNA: TGTGCCAGCAGCCTGGACAGGGGATCCTACAATGAGCAGTTCTTC
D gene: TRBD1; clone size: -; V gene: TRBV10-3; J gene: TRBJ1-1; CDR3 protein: CATGGAARNTEAFF; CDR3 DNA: TGTGCCACAGGGGGCGCGGCTCGCAACACTGAAGCTTTCTTT
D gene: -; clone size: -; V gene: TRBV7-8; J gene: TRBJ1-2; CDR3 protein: CASSLEGGRGGYTF; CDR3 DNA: TGTGCCAGCAGCTTAGAAGGGGGGCGAGGAGGCTACACCTTC
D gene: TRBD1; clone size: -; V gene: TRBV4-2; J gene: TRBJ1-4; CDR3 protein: CASSQDRTRGQNEKLFF; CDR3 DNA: TGTGCCAGCAGCCAAGACCGCACTAGGGGGCAGAATGAAAAACTGTTTTTT
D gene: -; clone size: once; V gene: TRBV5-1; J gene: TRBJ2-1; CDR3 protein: CASSLAYVGIDEQFF; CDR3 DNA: TGCGCCAGCAGCTTGGCATATGTAGGTATCGATGAGCAGTTCTTC
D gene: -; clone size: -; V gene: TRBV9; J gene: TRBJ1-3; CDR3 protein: CASSAGTETGNTIYF; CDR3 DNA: TGTGCCAGCAGCGCCGGGACGGAGACTGGAAACACCATATATTTT
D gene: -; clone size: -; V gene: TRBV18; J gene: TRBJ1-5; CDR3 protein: CASSPPSADSYSNQPQHF; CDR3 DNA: TGTGCCAGCTCACCACCGTCGGCAGACTCCTATAGCAATCAGCCCCAGCATTTT
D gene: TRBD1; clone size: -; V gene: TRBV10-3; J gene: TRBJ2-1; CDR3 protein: CATSGTGMIDEQFF; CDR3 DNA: TGTGCCACCTCCGGGACAGGGATGATCGATGAGCAGTTCTTC
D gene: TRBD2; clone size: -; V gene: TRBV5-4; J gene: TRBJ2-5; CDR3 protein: CASSPGLAGGLQETQYF; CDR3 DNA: TGTGCCAGCAGCCCGGGACTAGCGGGGGGATTGCAAGAGACCCAGTACTTC